This passage covers 18 T cell receptor beta chains from one sample sequenced in a study of shared clonotypes between healthy human individuals. Profiling relied on immunoSEQ multiplex PCR, and the TCRdb table lists in-frame clones only, not all of them. The data hold 780,000 or so clones, with about two thirds observed a single time. Input material: memory CD4+ T cells sorted from blood. This sample's subset: CD45RA-negative fraction. The receptor set was obtained from a woman aged 25 to 39 in good health.

This clone turned up a few times. The sample contains more than one DNA sequence encoding this CDR3. The genes are TRBV5-1 and TRBJ1-1; tentative D call: TRBD1 (5 bases). Germline assignment: CDR1 SGHRS and CDR2 YFSETQ. The CDR3 is 13 amino acids. Trimming left V 2 bases short and J 1 base short, with 6 bases between. Written as DNA, the CDR3 is TGCGCCAGCAGCTTACAGGAGAACACTGAAGCTTTCTTT. Encoded protein: CASSLQENTEAFF.

This rearrangement joins TRBV4-1 to TRBJ2-3, with 7 bases fitting TRBD2. The CDR3 totals 15 residues. Germline V gene sequence: CDR1 MGHRA, CDR2 YSYEKL. Trimming cost V 3 bases and J 4 bases; bases outside gene matches: 7. The CDR3 DNA is TGCGCCAGCAGCCAGGTCAACGGGAGGTCAGATACGCAGTATTTT. It encodes CASSQVNGRSDTQYF.

This rearrangement joins TRBV19 to TRBJ2-2; 8 bases are a match to TRBD1. Unmatched junction bases numbered 9, after V lost 5 bases and J lost 1 base. This CDR3 comprises 17 residues. Germline V CDR1 and CDR2: LNHDA, SQIVND (reference sequence). The CDR3: CASSRRTGTGNTGELFF. The CDR3 DNA is TGTGCCAGTAGTCGTCGAACCGGGACAGGGAACACCGGGGAGCTGTTTTTT.

The V and J genes are TRBV9 and TRBJ1-5, with D maybe TRBD1 (5 bases). V was trimmed by 7 bases and J by 4 bases, leaving 18 bases between them. The CDR3 runs to 15 residues. Germline assignment: CDR1 SGDLS and CDR2 YYNGEE. The CDR3 nucleotides are TGTGCCAGCTGCGGGGGGAACAGGTCAAATCAGCCCCAGCATTTT. Translation: CASCGGNRSNQPQHF.

V is TRBV19 and J is TRBJ1-1; possible D gene TRBD1, 6 bases. The V gene lost 7 bases and the J gene lost 3 bases, with 18 bases spanning the gap. Germline CDR1 LNHDA, CDR2 SQIVND (reference sequence). The CDR3 has 15 amino acids. The CDR3 DNA reads TGTGCCAGTATTAGACTCAGGGGCAGAGACACTGAAGCTTTCTTT. Residues: CASIRLRGRDTEAFF.

The sample holds a few counts of this clone. The rearrangement joins TRBV28 to TRBJ1-5, with D maybe TRBD1 (5 bases). Germline assignment: CDR1 MDHEN and CDR2 SYDVKM. The CDR3 is 14 amino acids. V lost 6 bases and J 0 bases, leaving 9 bases between the germline ends. CDR3 protein: CASSPGLSNQPQHF. The DNA of the CDR3 is TGTGCCAGCAGCCCAGGGCTTAGCAATCAGCCCCAGCATTTT.

The V gene is TRBV11-1, the J gene TRBJ2-7, with 8 positions matching TRBD2. The CDR3 is 16 amino acids. V trimming: 7 bases; J trimming: 4 bases; junction bases outside the gene matches: 15. Germline CDR1 is SGHAT and CDR2 is FQDESV (reference sequence). CDR3 bases: TGTGCCAGCACCCCCCCCCGGGGGACTAGACGTTACGAGCAGTACTTC. Protein product: CASTPPRGTRRYEQYF.

The rearrangement uses TRBV6-5 and TRBJ1-1, with D hard to call. The ends were cut back, 0 bases at V and 0 bases at J, with 8 bases in the middle. Per the germline V gene, CDR1 is MNHEY and CDR2 is SVGAGI. CDR3 length: 15 residues. For the CDR3, the DNA is TGTGCCAGCAGTTACTCCTCCAATTTGAACACTGAAGCTTTCTTT. Residues: CASSYSSNLNTEAFF.

This clone was picked up one time. The chain carries TRBV28 and TRBJ2-3, with 9 bases matching TRBD2. The CDR3 is made up of 15 amino acids. Germline CDR1 is MDHEN and CDR2 is SYDVKM. V was pared by 6 bases and J by 4 bases, with 8 bases of the junction left unmatched. The CDR3 here is CASSLGTSYPDTQYF. The CDR3 DNA is TGTGCCAGCAGCCTCGGGACTAGCTATCCAGATACGCAGTATTTT. Full variable domain (rest looked up from reference TRBV28 and TRBJ2-3): DVKVTQSSRYLVKRTGEKVFLECVQDMDHENMFWYRQDPGLGLRLIYFSYDVKMKEKGDIPEGYSVSREKKERFSLILESASTNQTSMYLCASSLGTSYPDTQYFGPGTRLTVL.

This clone has just one count. CDR3 in amino acids: CASSFGRPSTDTQYF. In DNA, the CDR3 is TGCGCCAGCAGCTTCGGGCGGCCTAGCACAGATACGCAGTATTTT. The rearrangement joins TRBV5-1 to TRBJ2-3; D is unresolved. V was pared by 2 bases and J by 0 bases, with 10 bases between. The CDR3 covers 15 residues. CDR1 SGHRS and CDR2 YFSETQ come from the germline V gene.

This chain uses TRBV7-2 with TRBJ1-4, with TRBD1 matching 8 bases. Trimming cost V 7 bases and J 7 bases; bases outside gene matches: 11. This CDR3 is built from 15 residues. The V gene's germline CDR1 is SGHTA and CDR2 FQGNSA. CDR3 protein: CASTRTGTGGEKLFF. The CDR3 region has the DNA TGTGCCAGCACTCGAACCGGGACAGGCGGTGAAAAACTGTTTTTT.

The chain is built from TRBV29-1 and TRBJ2-1; TRBD2 might be the D (5 bases). In germline, CDR1 is SQVTM, CDR2 ANQGSEA. Trimming shortened V by 4 bases and J by 9 bases, and 16 bases separated the two germline ends. CDR3 length equals 13 residues. The CDR3 coding sequence is TGCAGCGTTGTTGTAGTGGCTGCGGGTGAGCAGTTCTTC. Protein product: CSVVVVAAGEQFF.

V gene TRBV7-9 combines with J gene TRBJ1-4, with a weak D call TRBD1 (6 bases). The CDR3 sequence is 15 residues long. Per germline, CDR1 SEHNR and CDR2 FQNEAQ (reference sequence). V was clipped by 0 bases and J by 7 bases, with 12 bases between them. The CDR3 spells CASSLATGFFEKLFF. The CDR3 DNA is TGTGCCAGCAGCTTAGCAACAGGGTTCTTTGAAAAACTGTTTTTT.

The rearrangement uses TRBV7-9 and TRBJ1-2; TRBD1 aligns across 9 bases. The trim removed 5 bases at V and 4 bases at J, leaving 8 bases unmatched. The CDR3 runs 15 residues. Germline CDR1 is SEHNR and CDR2 is FQNEAQ (reference sequence). CDR3 DNA sequence: TGTGCCAGCAGCCCTACACAGGGGGCGAGCTATGGCTACACCTTC. As protein: CASSPTQGASYGYTF. Combining the CDR3 with reference TRBV7-9 and TRBJ1-2 gives the whole variable domain DTGVSQNPRHKITKRGQNVTFRCDPISEHNRLYWYRQTLGQGPEFLTYFQNEAQLEKSRLLSDRFSAERPKGSFSTLEIQRTEQGDSAMYLCASSPTQGASYGYTFGSGTRLTVV.

This clone has only a few counts. The sample contains more than one DNA sequence encoding this CDR3. The chain links TRBV20-1 to TRBJ2-5; D is unclear. V was clipped by 6 bases and J by 4 bases, with 6 bases between them. Germline V gives CDR1 DFQATT, CDR2 SNEGSKA (reference sequence). This CDR3 spans 10 amino acids. The CDR3 nucleotides are TGCAGTGCCCTGGGAGAGACCCAGTACTTC. This encodes CSALGETQYF.

The chain joins TRBV5-4 to TRBJ2-7, with 8 bases matching TRBD1. CDR3 length: 13 amino acids. The germline V gene encodes CDR1 SGHNT and CDR2 YYREEE (reference sequence). Germline trimming cut 7 bases from V and 2 bases from J; bases unmatched to any gene: 5. CDR3: CASGRDRTYEQYF. The CDR3 region has the DNA TGTGCCAGCGGCCGGGACAGGACCTACGAGCAGTACTTC.

The rearrangement links TRBV28 to TRBJ1-2; TRBD1 aligns across 8 bases. Germline V gene sequence: CDR1 MDHEN, CDR2 SYDVKM. J gave up 9 bases and V 3 bases, and 9 bases lay outside the gene matches. CDR3 length: 14 residues. The CDR3 DNA reads TGTGCCAGCAGTTTCTCAGGACAGGGAGGGCGCTACACCTTC. It specifies CASSFSGQGGRYTF.

The chain links TRBV13 to TRBJ2-3; D is possibly TRBD2 (5 bases). V was shortened by 5 bases and J by 0 bases, with 12 bases between the two germline ends. Germline CDR1 and CDR2: PRHDT and FYEKMQ (reference sequence). The CDR3 length is 15 residues. CDR3 in DNA: TGTGCCAGCAGCCAGAGGAGGTGGAGCACAGATACGCAGTATTTT. Translating gives CASSQRRWSTDTQYF.